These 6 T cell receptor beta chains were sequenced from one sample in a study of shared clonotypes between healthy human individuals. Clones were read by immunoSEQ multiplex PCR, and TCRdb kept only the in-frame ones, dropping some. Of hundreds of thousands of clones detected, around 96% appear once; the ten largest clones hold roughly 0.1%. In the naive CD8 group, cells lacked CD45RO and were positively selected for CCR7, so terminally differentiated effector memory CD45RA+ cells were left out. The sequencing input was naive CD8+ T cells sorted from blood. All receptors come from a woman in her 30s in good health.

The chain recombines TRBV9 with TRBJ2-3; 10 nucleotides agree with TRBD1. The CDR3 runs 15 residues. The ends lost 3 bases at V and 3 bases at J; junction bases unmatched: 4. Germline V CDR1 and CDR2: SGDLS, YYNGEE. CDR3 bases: TGTGCCAGCAGCGCGGACAGGGGGGTAACAGATACGCAGTATTTT. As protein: CASSADRGVTDTQYF.

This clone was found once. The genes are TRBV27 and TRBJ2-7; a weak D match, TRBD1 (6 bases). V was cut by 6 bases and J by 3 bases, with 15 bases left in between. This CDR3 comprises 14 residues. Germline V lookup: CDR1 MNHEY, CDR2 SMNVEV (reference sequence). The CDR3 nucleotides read TGTGCCAGCAGCCACGACAGGTACTACTACGAGCAGTACTTC. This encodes CASSHDRYYYEQYF.

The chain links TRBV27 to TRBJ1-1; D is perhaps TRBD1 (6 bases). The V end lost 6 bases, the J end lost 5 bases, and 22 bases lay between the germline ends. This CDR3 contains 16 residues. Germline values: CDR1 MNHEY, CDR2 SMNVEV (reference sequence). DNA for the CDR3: TGTGCCAGCAGCTCCCTTCCACAGGGTTATTCTACTGAAGCTTTCTTT. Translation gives CASSSLPQGYSTEAFF.

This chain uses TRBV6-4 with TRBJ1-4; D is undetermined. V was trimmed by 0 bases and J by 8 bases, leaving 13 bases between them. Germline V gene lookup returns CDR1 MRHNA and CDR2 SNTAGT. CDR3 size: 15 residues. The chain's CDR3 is CASSDSRRNTEKLFF. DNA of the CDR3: TGTGCCAGCAGTGACTCGAGGAGGAATACAGAAAAACTGTTTTTT.

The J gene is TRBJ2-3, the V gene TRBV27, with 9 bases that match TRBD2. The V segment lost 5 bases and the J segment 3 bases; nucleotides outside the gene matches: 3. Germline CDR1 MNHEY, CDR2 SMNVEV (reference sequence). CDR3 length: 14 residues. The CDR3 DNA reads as TGTGCCAGCAGTCTAGCGGGAAAGACAGATACGCAGTATTTT. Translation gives CASSLAGKTDTQYF.

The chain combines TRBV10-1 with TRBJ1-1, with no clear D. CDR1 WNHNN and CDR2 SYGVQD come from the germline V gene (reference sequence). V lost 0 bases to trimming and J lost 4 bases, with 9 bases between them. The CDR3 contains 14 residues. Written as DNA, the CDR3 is TGCGCCAGCAGTGAGTCGTTCGGGTCCACTGAAGCTTTCTTT. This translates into CASSESFGSTEAFF.